Below are 5 T cell receptor beta chains sequenced from a single sample in a study of OX40 agonist ivuxolimab in advanced cancers. Clones were sequenced by immunoSEQ multiplex PCR, and TCRdb holds only the in-frame ones, with some missing. Altogether 65,000 to 100,000 clones are present, 80% to 90% being singletons, with the ten largest covering 0.75% to 0.95%. The sample in question was CD4+ or CD8+ T cells sorted from blood, obtained in a trial of the OX40 agonist ivuxolimab. Receptor source: an adult with an advanced solid tumor such as melanoma, head and neck, liver or kidney cancer.

This clone was recorded once. V is TRBV7-9 and J is TRBJ1-2; D is uncertain. V was cut by 5 bases and J by 4 bases, with 14 bases left in between. From germline, CDR1 is SEHNR and CDR2 FQNEAQ (reference sequence). The CDR3 length is 14 residues. DNA of the CDR3: TGTGCCAGCAGCACACCCGACATGTCCTATGGCTACACCTTC. Translating it yields CASSTPDMSYGYTF.

V gene TRBV5-6 combines with J gene TRBJ1-2; D perhaps matches TRBD1 (5 bases). This CDR3 spans 15 amino acids. Germline CDR1 reads SGHDT; CDR2 reads YYEEEE. V was clipped by 4 bases and J by 4 bases, with 17 bases between them. The CDR3 loop is CASSLGTPGSYGYTF. CDR3 DNA: TGTGCCAGCAGCCTCGGGACGCCCGGAAGCTATGGCTACACCTTC. The full variable domain, completed using reference TRBV5-6 and TRBJ1-2, is DAGVTQSPTHLIKTRGQQVTLRCSPKSGHDTVSWYQQALGQGPQFIFQYYEEEERQRGNFPDRFSGHQFPNYSSELNVNALLLGDSALYLCASSLGTPGSYGYTFGSGTRLTVV.

V gene TRBV29-1 combines with J gene TRBJ2-3; 8 bases are a match to TRBD2. After removal of 8 bases from V and 4 bases from J, the junction contained 8 bases not matched to a gene. This CDR3 is 13 amino acids long. Germline V lookup: CDR1 SQVTM, CDR2 ANQGSEA. The CDR3 reads CSPLQRESDTQYF. The DNA of the CDR3 is TGCAGCCCCCTTCAGCGGGAGTCAGATACGCAGTATTTT.

V usage is TRBV11-2 and J usage is TRBJ2-1; 14 positions match TRBD2. This CDR3 region has 15 residues. With V trimmed by 5 bases and J by 9 bases, 6 bases remained unmatched. Germline V gene data show CDR1 as SGHAT and CDR2 as FQNNGV. CDR3 coding DNA: TGTGCCAGCAGCCGTACGGGACTAGCGGGAGCTGAGCAGTTCTTC. Translation gives CASSRTGLAGAEQFF.

As concerns this clone: This sample includes further DNA sequences coding for the same CDR3. V gene TRBV30 combines with J gene TRBJ1-1; 7 bases map to TRBD1. V was clipped by 1 base and J by 4 bases; unmatched bases: 3. Looked up from germline, CDR1 is GTSNPN and CDR2 is SVGIG (reference sequence). The CDR3 totals 13 residues. The CDR3 reads CAWSANRGTEAFF. CDR3 nucleotides: TGTGCCTGGAGTGCCAACAGGGGCACTGAAGCTTTCTTT.